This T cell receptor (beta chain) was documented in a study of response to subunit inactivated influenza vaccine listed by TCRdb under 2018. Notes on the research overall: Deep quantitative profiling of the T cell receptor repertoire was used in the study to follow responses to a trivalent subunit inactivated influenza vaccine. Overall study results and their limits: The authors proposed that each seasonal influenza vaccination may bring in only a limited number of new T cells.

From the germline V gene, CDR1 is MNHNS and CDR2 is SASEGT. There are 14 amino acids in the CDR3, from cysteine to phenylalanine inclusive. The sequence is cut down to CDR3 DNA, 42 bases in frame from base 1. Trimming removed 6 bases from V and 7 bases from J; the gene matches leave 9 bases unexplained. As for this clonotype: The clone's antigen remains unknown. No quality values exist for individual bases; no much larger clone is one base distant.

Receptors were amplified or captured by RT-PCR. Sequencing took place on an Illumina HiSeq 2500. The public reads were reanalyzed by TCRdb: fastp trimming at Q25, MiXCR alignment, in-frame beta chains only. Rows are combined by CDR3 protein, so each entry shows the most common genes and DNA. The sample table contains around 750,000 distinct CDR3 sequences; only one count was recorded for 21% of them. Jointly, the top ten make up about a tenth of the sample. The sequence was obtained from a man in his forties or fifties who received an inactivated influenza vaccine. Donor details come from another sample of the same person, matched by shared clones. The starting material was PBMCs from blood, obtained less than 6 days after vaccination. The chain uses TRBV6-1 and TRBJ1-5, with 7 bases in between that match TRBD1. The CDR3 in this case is CASSPSDRSQPQHF. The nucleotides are TGTGCCAGCAGCCCATCGGACAGGTCGCAGCCCCAGCATTTT.